This T cell receptor beta chain was recovered during a study of PD-1 blockade in classical Hodgkin lymphoma. Notes on the study in general: Newly diagnosed patients were reported to start with lower TCR diversity than healthy donors.

The CDR3 runs 13 residues. V was cut by 1 base and J by 4 bases, with 10 bases left in between. The germline V gene encodes CDR1 GTSNPN and CDR2 SVGIG (reference sequence). TCRdb keeps only in-frame clones here, not all; method: immunoSEQ multiplex PCR. The sample shows roughly 100,000 clones, around nine tenths of them seen only once. Stated time point: cycle 4 day 1 (C4D1), after six to seven weeks of nivolumab. Brentuximab vedotin exposure varied among the patients, all of whom had relapsed after autologous stem cell transplantation. Best responses were complete response, partial response or progressive disease. This clone was seen more than once but under ten times. What it binds is unknown.

The chain combines TRBV30 with TRBJ1-2, with D unclear. The sequenced sample was peripheral blood mononuclear cells (PBMCs), obtained before the fourth cycle of nivolumab. The TCR was taken from a human donor with classical Hodgkin lymphoma. This CDR3 is CAWSAPHSYGYTF. DNA for the CDR3: TGTGCCTGGAGTGCCCCTCACAGCTATGGCTACACCTTC.